This T cell receptor (beta chain) was documented in a study of blood T cell repertoires in COVID-19. Study-wide context: Collection of acute and convalescent COVID-19 samples took place in the United States, Italy and Spain.

Authors' analysis steps: Amplification of reference gene primers was used by the study to estimate nucleated cell counts. Here immunoSEQ multiplex PCR was the method, and the copy in TCRdb shows in-frame clones only, minus some. D and trimming come from the DNA, and the V and J calls and clone size come from that table. This table has tens of thousands of clones, approximately 80% appearing once. Trimming stripped 7 bases from V and 1 base from J, with 8 bases between. The germline V gene encodes CDR1 ENHRY and CDR2 SYGVKD. The CDR3 is 13 amino acids. This chain links TRBV10-3 with TRBJ1-5; maybe TRBD1 (5 bases). The receptor's source is a woman aged 45-65 years with acute or convalescent COVID-19. Sequencing used peripheral blood. Written as DNA, the CDR3 is TGTGCCATCACCGACAGCAGCAATCAGCCCCAGCATTTT. It is translated as CAITDSSNQPQHF.